These 2 T cell receptor beta chains share one sample of origin, sequenced in a study of tumor-infiltrating lymphocytes in primary liver carcinoma. In addition to blood RNA drawn from unsorted whole blood, germline DNA was extracted. Making TCR beta cDNA involved approximately 0.5 ug total RNA and a constant-region primer. TCR beta libraries came from three nested multiplex PCR rounds using slightly modified ARM-PCR. PCR rounds one and two used TRBV1-TRBV30 forward primers with a C-beta reverse primer for roughly 10 cycles each. In TCRdb, the multiplex PCR reads were re-called with MiXCR into one record per CDR3 protein. The sample has fewer than 400,000 distinct CDR3 sequences; 65% are singletons. The sequenced sample consisted of peripheral blood. These receptors were taken from a man aged 35-49 years with primary liver carcinoma and hepatitis B virus infection.

Comments on this clonotype: Given a much more abundant clone one base away, this may be a read error. It is likely a read error, because the conserved phenylalanine at the end of the CDR3 is missing. The chain couples TRBV6-1 to TRBJ2-1; no clear D. There are 14 residues in the CDR3. Trimming removed 7 bases at V and 6 bases at J, with 16 bases between. Germline lookup yields CDR1 MNHNS and CDR2 SASEGT. The CDR3 nucleotides read TGTGCCAGCACAATCGCCGGCGCCGGCAATGAGCAGTTCTCC. Translating gives CASTIAGAGNEQFS.

V gene TRBV11-2 combines with J gene TRBJ2-5, with D possibly matching TRBD1 (5 bases). The CDR3 is 14 residues long. Deletions cut 5 bases from V and 5 bases from J, with 15 bases between. Looked up from germline, CDR1 is SGHAT and CDR2 is FQNNGV. The CDR3 loop is CASSPRQGMETQYF. For the CDR3, the DNA is TGTGCCAGCAGCCCCAGGCAGGGAATGGAGACCCAGTACTTC.